These T cell receptor beta chains were read from a single sample in a study of identical twins. TCRdb fed the 5' RACE reads into MiXCR, producing one record per CDR3 protein. Of fewer than 350,000 distinct CDR3 sequences listed, more than 6.5% were seen once; the top ten hold around 2.1%. These data also formed part of another study, on yellow fever vaccine responses in identical twins.

Specimen: memory (CD45RO+) T cells sorted from blood. The receptors originated from a young woman in good health. CDR3s include the opening cysteine and the closing phenylalanine or tryptophan. Fields, in order: V gene, J gene, clone size, D gene, CDR3 protein, CDR3 DNA. A D gene is named only where the DNA matches it firmly. For some rows the clone size is stated as once, few or many, or as a class when expanded; others skip it.

>TRBV25-1|TRBJ1-5|many|TRBD1
CASSESTGGNQPQHF
TGTGCCAGCAGTGAATCTACAGGGGGCAATCAGCCCCAGCATTTT
>TRBV28|TRBJ2-2|-|-
CASSLYMAGELFF
TGTGCCAGCAGCTTATACATGGCCGGGGAGCTGTTTTTT
>TRBV12-3/TRBV12-4|TRBJ1-1|many|-
CASSQQENTEAFF
TGTGCCAGCAGCCAACAAGAGAACACTGAAGCTTTCTTT
>TRBV20-1|TRBJ1-1|many|-
CSAAKQGNTEAFF
TGCAGTGCGGCTAAACAGGGCAACACTGAAGCTTTCTTT
>TRBV6-2/TRBV6-3|TRBJ2-3|few|-
CASSYSTSYGKDTQYF
TGTGCCAGCAGTTACTCTACTAGCTACGGTAAAGATACGCAGTATTTT
>TRBV10-3|TRBJ2-3|many|-
CAISESVGTDTQYF
TGTGCCATCAGTGAGTCGGTGGGCACAGATACGCAGTATTTT
>TRBV28|TRBJ2-6|many|-
CASSLGASGANVLTF
TGTGCCAGCAGTTTGGGGGCCTCTGGGGCCAACGTCCTGACTTTC
>TRBV11-2|TRBJ2-3|-|-
CASSTQKTDTQYF
TGTGCCAGCAGCACTCAAAAGACAGATACGCAGTATTTT
>TRBV5-1|TRBJ2-7|many|TRBD1
CASSPDRGGLYEQYF
TGCGCCAGCAGTCCGGACAGGGGAGGTCTTTACGAGCAGTACTTC
>TRBV5-1|TRBJ1-1|many|-
CASSSNTEAFF
TGCGCCAGCAGCTCTAACACTGAAGCTTTCTTT
>TRBV12-3/TRBV12-4|TRBJ1-3|many|-
CASSLYGPTSGNTIYF
TGTGCCAGCAGTCTTTATGGCCCTACCTCTGGAAACACCATATATTTT
>TRBV12-5|TRBJ1-1|many|-
CASGSRLGNTEAFF
TGTGCTAGTGGTTCCCGGTTGGGGAACACTGAAGCTTTCTTT
>TRBV12-3/TRBV12-4|TRBJ2-3|-|-
CASSLLSYDTQYF
TGTGCCAGCAGCTTGCTTAGTTACGATACGCAGTATTTT
>TRBV20-1|TRBJ1-1|few|-
CSAYRAVNTEAFF
TGCAGTGCTTACCGCGCGGTGAACACTGAAGCTTTCTTT
>TRBV20-1|TRBJ1-1|few|-
CSARGWGSEAFF
TGCAGTGCTAGAGGCTGGGGCTCTGAAGCTTTCTTT
>TRBV2|TRBJ2-3|many|TRBD2
CASSDLTGGSDTQYF
TGTGCCAGCAGTGATTTGACGGGAGGATCAGATACGCAGTATTTT
>TRBV5-4|TRBJ2-5|-|TRBD2
CASSLGAGVTQETQYF
TGTGCCAGCAGCTTGGGGGCGGGGGTGACCCAAGAGACCCAGTACTTC
>TRBV6-2/TRBV6-3|TRBJ1-1|few|-
CASRAGGMNTEAFF
TGTGCCAGCAGGGCCGGAGGTATGAACACTGAAGCTTTCTTT
>TRBV2|TRBJ2-2|few|TRBD2
CASSRGRLKSNTGELFF
TGTGCCAGCAGTCGCGGGAGGCTAAAATCGAACACCGGGGAGCTGTTTTTT
>TRBV6-4|TRBJ2-1|-|TRBD2
CASSDSTSGYNEQFF
TGTGCCAGCAGTGACTCGACTAGCGGTTACAATGAGCAGTTCTTC
>TRBV6-1|TRBJ1-1|-|-
CASDGDYRWNTEAFF
TGTGCCAGCGATGGAGACTACAGGTGGAACACTGAAGCTTTCTTT
>TRBV10-3|TRBJ2-2|few|TRBD1
CAITPRTGSIGELFF
TGTGCCATCACCCCTCGGACAGGTAGCATCGGGGAGCTGTTTTTT
>TRBV28|TRBJ2-6|few|-
CASSFPSGHSSANVLTF
TGTGCCAGCAGTTTCCCTTCGGGACATTCCTCGGCCAACGTCCTGACTTTC
>TRBV29-1|TRBJ1-4|many|TRBD1
CSVAGTGEKLFF
TGCAGCGTCGCCGGGACAGGGGAAAAACTGTTTTTT
>TRBV6-1|TRBJ2-2|-|TRBD1
CASSRGQANTGELFF
TGTGCCAGCAGCCGCGGACAGGCGAACACCGGGGAGCTGTTTTTT
>TRBV15|TRBJ1-5|many|-
CATSRGTVGQPQHF
TGTGCCACCAGCAGAGGGACAGTCGGTCAGCCCCAGCATTTT
>TRBV20-1|TRBJ2-5|medium-sized|TRBD1
CSAPFLDRGPTREETQYF
TGCAGTGCTCCGTTCTTGGACAGGGGGCCTACTCGTGAAGAGACCCAGTACTTC
>TRBV14|TRBJ1-1|few|TRBD1
CASSQDRAFSEAFF
TGTGCCAGCAGCCAGGACAGGGCGTTTTCTGAAGCTTTCTTT
>TRBV4-1|TRBJ2-2|-|TRBD1
CASSLRRTGTGELFF
TGCGCCAGCAGCCTTCGCAGGACAGGGACCGGGGAGCTGTTTTTT
>TRBV29-1|TRBJ2-7|many|-
CSVVEVAGNYEQYF
TGCAGCGTAGTGGAAGTAGCTGGGAACTACGAGCAGTACTTC
>TRBV9|TRBJ2-3|few|TRBD2
CASSPAGGRGDTQYF
TGTGCCAGCAGCCCCGCGGGGGGGCGGGGAGATACGCAGTATTTT
>TRBV5-1|TRBJ2-1|many|TRBD2
CASSPNPGRPYNEQFF
TGCGCCAGCAGCCCGAACCCCGGGAGGCCCTACAATGAGCAGTTCTTC
>TRBV7-9|TRBJ2-3|-|TRBD2
CASSFPGLASTDTQYF
TGTGCCAGCAGCTTCCCGGGACTAGCAAGCACAGATACGCAGTATTTT
>TRBV20-1|TRBJ2-5|few|TRBD2
CSAASSGEKTQYF
TGCAGTGCTGCCTCTAGCGGGGAGAAGACCCAGTACTTC